This T cell receptor beta chain was sequenced in a study of T-cell reconstitution after alpha-beta-depleted transplantation in children. Between the trimmed V and J ends, which lost 3 bases and 5 bases, there was a span of 16 bases. The V gene's germline CDR1 is SEHNR and CDR2 FQNEAQ (reference sequence). This CDR3 spans 15 amino acids. This clonotype has ten or more counts. The antigen is undetermined. Study findings and constraints: T cells produced anew were the main source of T-cell counts and diversity one year after transplant. Several hundred expanded graft clones reportedly gave rise to the alpha-beta T cells present about two months after transplant. Some patients showed high day-60 TCRbeta diversity, which derived from surviving recipient T cells and thymic progenitors.

Unique molecular identifiers were incorporated into the prepared TCRbeta library. Via MiXCR, TCRdb re-called the PCR reads, giving one row per CDR3 protein. Among about 260,000 distinct CDR3 sequences listed, under 9.5% were seen once. The sequences come from PBMCs, mostly from graft donor cells, collected 180 days after TCRalphabeta/CD19-depleted stem cell transplant. The receptor was isolated from a male patient aged 5 to 17 who had a stem cell transplant for acute lymphoblastic leukemia, so the T cells may come from the graft donor. The gene calls are TRBV7-9 and TRBJ2-5; tentatively, D is TRBD1 or TRBD2 (5 bases each). The CDR3 nucleotides read TGTGCCAGCAGCTTTCGGTCGGGGCGGACGGAGACCCAGTACTTC. Amino acid sequence: CASSFRSGRTETQYF.